The rows below give T cell receptor beta chains drawn from one sample of a study of response to subunit inactivated influenza vaccine. TCRdb reprocessed the RT-PCR reads with MiXCR, giving one entry per CDR3 protein. In the table there are roughly 500,000 distinct CDR3 sequences, roughly 23% of which are singletons. This material consisted of CD4+ T cells sorted from PBMCs, taken 4 to 6 days after vaccination. These receptors all come from a man between 50 and 59 years old who received an inactivated influenza vaccine. CDR3s include the opening cysteine and the closing phenylalanine or tryptophan. A D gene is named only where the DNA matches it firmly. A clone size is listed for some rows: how often the clone was seen (once, few, many), or a class if it is expanded.

D | J | size | V | CDR3 | DNA
NA | TRBJ1-6 | NA | TRBV12-3/TRBV12-4 | CASSQSLGFGSPLHF | TGTGCCAGCAGCCAAAGTTTGGGGTTCGGTTCACCCCTCCACTTT
TRBD1 | TRBJ1-1 | NA | TRBV20-1 | CSARAGTAEAFF | TGCAGTGCTAGAGCCGGGACAGCCGAAGCTTTCTTT
TRBD1 | TRBJ2-7 | NA | TRBV18 | CASSPGTGPSYEQYF | TGTGCCAGCTCACCAGGGACAGGGCCCTCCTACGAGCAGTACTTC
NA | TRBJ2-3 | NA | TRBV10-3 | CAIRPTGKGDTQYF | TGTGCCATCAGGCCCACAGGGAAAGGAGATACGCAGTATTTT
TRBD1 | TRBJ1-6 | few | TRBV10-3 | CAISRSLGQGNSPLHF | TGTGCCATCAGTCGAAGTTTGGGACAGGGAAATTCACCCCTCCACTTT
TRBD1 | TRBJ2-5 | NA | TRBV6-1 | CASSDTGGRVDTQYF | TGTGCCAGCAGTGACACAGGGGGAAGGGTCGATACCCAGTACTTC
NA | TRBJ1-1 | NA | TRBV20-1 | CSARLRGVWTEAFF | TGCAGTGCTAGACTCAGAGGGGTTTGGACTGAAGCTTTCTTT
NA | TRBJ2-1 | few | TRBV19 | CASSMGVSNEQFF | TGTGCCAGTAGTATGGGGGTATCCAATGAGCAGTTCTTC
TRBD2 | TRBJ2-1 | NA | TRBV10-3 | CAISEEGLSYNEQFF | TGTGCCATCAGTGAGGAGGGACTATCCTACAATGAGCAGTTCTTC
NA | TRBJ2-1 | many | TRBV29-1 | CSADRGSYNEQFF | TGCAGTGCTGACCGGGGGTCATACAATGAGCAGTTCTTC
NA | TRBJ1-2 | NA | TRBV7-2 | CASSLATGKGYTF | TGTGCCAGCAGCTTAGCAACAGGGAAGGGCTACACCTTC
NA | TRBJ1-4 | many | TRBV12-3/TRBV12-4 | CASSPKAGEKLFF | TGTGCCAGCAGTCCAAAGGCGGGAGAAAAACTGTTTTTT
NA | TRBJ1-5 | NA | TRBV18 | CASSPVSGTYQPQHF | TGTGCCAGCTCACCGGTCTCGGGGACCTATCAGCCCCAGCATTTT
NA | TRBJ2-7 | NA | TRBV12-3/TRBV12-4 | CASSLGEHEISYEQYF | TGTGCCAGCAGTTTGGGGGAACATGAGATATCCTACGAGCAGTACTTC
NA | TRBJ2-1 | NA | TRBV4-3 | CASSHELARDEQFF | TGCGCCAGCAGCCATGAACTAGCTCGGGATGAGCAGTTCTTC
TRBD2 | TRBJ2-5 | NA | TRBV20-1 | CSARGLAHQETQYF | TGCAGTGCCCGAGGACTAGCGCACCAAGAGACCCAGTACTTC
NA | TRBJ2-1 | NA | TRBV9 | CASSGGWGAHDEQFF | TGTGCCAGCAGCGGAGGTTGGGGGGCGCATGATGAGCAGTTCTTC
NA | TRBJ2-2 | many | TRBV12-3/TRBV12-4 | CASSFWEELFF | TGTGCCAGCAGTTTCTGGGAGGAGCTGTTTTTT
NA | TRBJ2-5 | once | TRBV20-1 | CSARVRGEQETQYF | TGCAGTGCTAGAGTTCGAGGGGAGCAAGAGACCCAGTACTTC
TRBD1 | TRBJ2-4 | NA | TRBV6-2/TRBV6-3 | CASSYPTGGENIQYF | TGTGCCAGCAGTTACCCCACAGGGGGCGAGAACATTCAGTACTTC
TRBD2 | TRBJ2-7 | NA | TRBV20-1 | CSARAGGGGTYEQYF | TGCAGTGCTAGAGCTGGCGGGGGGGGGACCTACGAGCAGTACTTC
NA | TRBJ2-7 | NA | TRBV20-1 | CSARELTGTYEQYF | TGCAGTGCTAGAGAATTGACCGGAACCTACGAGCAGTACTTC
TRBD1 | TRBJ2-7 | NA | TRBV9 | CASNLGQSDEQYF | TGTGCCAGCAACCTGGGACAGTCCGACGAGCAGTACTTC